This TCR beta chain stems from a study of T cell changes during pregnancy in multiple sclerosis. The table came from immunoSEQ multiplex PCR; TCRdb's copy has only in-frame clones and leaves some out. The sample carries 20,000 to 25,000 clones, roughly nine tenths recorded once. The sequencing used CD4+ T cells from peripheral blood mononuclear cells, collected in the third trimester of pregnancy. This TCR was recovered from a female donor in good health, enrolled as a control in a pregnancy study.

This CDR3 reads CASSPGTKDTEAFF. CDR3 DNA: TGTGCCAGCAGCCCCGGGACTAAAGACACTGAAGCTTTCTTT. The J gene is TRBJ1-1, the V gene TRBV5-5, with a possible D match to TRBD1 (5 bases). Germline loops: CDR1 SGHKS, CDR2 YYEKEE (reference sequence). V lost 4 bases and J 3 bases, leaving 13 bases between the germline ends. The CDR3 is 14 residues long.